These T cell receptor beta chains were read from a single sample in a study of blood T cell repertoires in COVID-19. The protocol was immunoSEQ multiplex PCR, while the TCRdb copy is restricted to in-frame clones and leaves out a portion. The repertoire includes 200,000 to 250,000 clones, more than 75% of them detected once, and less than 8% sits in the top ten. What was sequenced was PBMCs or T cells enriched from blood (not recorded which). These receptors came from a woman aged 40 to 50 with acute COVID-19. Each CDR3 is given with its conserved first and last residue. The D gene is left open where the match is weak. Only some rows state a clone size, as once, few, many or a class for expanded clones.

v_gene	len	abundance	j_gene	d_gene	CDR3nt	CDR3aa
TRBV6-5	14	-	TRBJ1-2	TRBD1	TGTGCCAGCACACCTGCGGGACAGACAAAGGGCTACACCTTC	CASTPAGQTKGYTF
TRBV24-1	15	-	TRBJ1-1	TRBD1	TGTGCCACCAGTGATTCGTCCCGGGACAGTTCTGAAGCTTTCTTT	CATSDSSRDSSEAFF
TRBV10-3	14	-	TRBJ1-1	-	TGTGCCACCAGGGAGGGGGGCGCCGACACTGAAGCTTTCTTT	CATREGGADTEAFF
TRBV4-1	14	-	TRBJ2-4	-	TGCGCCAGCAGCCTTGGAGGAGCCAAAAACATTCAGTACTTC	CASSLGGAKNIQYF
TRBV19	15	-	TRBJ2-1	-	TGTGCCAGTAGTGGCCGGGACTCTTCCTACAATGAGCAGTTCTTC	CASSGRDSSYNEQFF
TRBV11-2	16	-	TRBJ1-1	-	TGTGCCAGCAGCTTAGGTTCGGCACTTCAACGAGGTGAAGCTTTCTTT	CASSLGSALQRGEAFF
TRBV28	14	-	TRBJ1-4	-	TGTGCCAGCAGTTCGCACAGGACTAATGAAAAACTGTTTTTT	CASSSHRTNEKLFF
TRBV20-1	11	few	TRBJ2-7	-	TGCAGTGCTAAGAGTACCTACGAGCAGTACTTC	CSAKSTYEQYF
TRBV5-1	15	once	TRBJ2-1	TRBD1	TGCGCCAGCAGCTTCAGAGACAGGGGGAACAATGAGCAGTTCTTC	CASSFRDRGNNEQFF
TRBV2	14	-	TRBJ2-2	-	TGTGCCAGCAGTGAGGCACGAAATTGGGGGGAGCTGTTTTTT	CASSEARNWGELFF
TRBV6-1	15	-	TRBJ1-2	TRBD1	TGTGCCAGCAGTGAATGGGACAGTTCTAACTATGGCTACACCTTC	CASSEWDSSNYGYTF
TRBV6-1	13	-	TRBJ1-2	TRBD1	TGTGCCAGCAGTGAAACAGGGGGCTATGGCTACACCTTC	CASSETGGYGYTF
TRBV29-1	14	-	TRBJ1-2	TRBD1	TGCAGCGCCGACGGACAGGGGAGTTATGGTGGCTACACCTTC	CSADGQGSYGGYTF
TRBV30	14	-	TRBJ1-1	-	TGTGCCTGGAGTTCCTCGGGATGGGGAAGGGAAGCTTTCTTT	CAWSSSGWGREAFF
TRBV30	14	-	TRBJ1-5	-	TGTGCCTGGAGTGGCATGGGGGGTAATCAGCCCCAGCATTTT	CAWSGMGGNQPQHF
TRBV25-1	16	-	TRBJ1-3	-	TGTGCCAGCAGTGAACAAGCCATCCTCTCTGGAAACACCATATATTTT	CASSEQAILSGNTIYF
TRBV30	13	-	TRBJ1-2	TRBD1	TGTGCCTGGAGGGTAGGGGGCAACTATGGCTACACCTTC	CAWRVGGNYGYTF
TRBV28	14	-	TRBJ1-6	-	TGTGCCAGCAGTTTCAGGCGGGATCTTTCACCCCTCCACTTT	CASSFRRDLSPLHF
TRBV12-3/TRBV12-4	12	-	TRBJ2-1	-	TGTGCCAGCAGTTTAGTCTCGAATGAGCAGTTCTTC	CASSLVSNEQFF
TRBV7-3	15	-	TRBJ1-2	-	TGTGCCAGCAGCCAGAACAGGGTAATCACGTTTGGCTACACCTTC	CASSQNRVITFGYTF
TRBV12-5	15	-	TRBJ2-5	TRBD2	TGTGCTAGTGGTTTGGAAGCCGGGAGGGGGGAGACCCAGTACTTC	CASGLEAGRGETQYF
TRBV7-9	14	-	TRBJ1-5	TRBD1	TGTGCCAGCAGCCCGACAGGGGGGAATCAGCCCCAGCATTTT	CASSPTGGNQPQHF
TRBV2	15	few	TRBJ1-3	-	TGTGCCAGCAGGCCCGGACTGCTATCTGGAAACACCATATATTTT	CASRPGLLSGNTIYF
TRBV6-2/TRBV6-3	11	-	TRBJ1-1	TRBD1	TGTGCCAGCAGCATAGGGGGCGAAGCTTTCTTT	CASSIGGEAFF
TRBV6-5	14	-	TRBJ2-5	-	TGTGCCAGCAGACTTGGACAAAACCAAGAGACCCAGTACTTC	CASRLGQNQETQYF
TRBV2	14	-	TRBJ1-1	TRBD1	TGTGCCAGCAGCAGGACAGGGGGGATCTCTGAAGCTTTCTTT	CASSRTGGISEAFF
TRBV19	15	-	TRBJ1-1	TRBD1	TGTGCCAGTAGTACTGGGACAGGGAGGTTGCGTGAAGCTTTCTTT	CASSTGTGRLREAFF
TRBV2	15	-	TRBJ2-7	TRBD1	TGTGCCAGATCCGCACCCTCCGGGACAGCCTACGAGCAGTACTTC	CARSAPSGTAYEQYF
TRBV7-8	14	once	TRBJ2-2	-	TGTGCCAGCAGACCTAAACAGGGAACCGGGGAGCTGTTTTTT	CASRPKQGTGELFF
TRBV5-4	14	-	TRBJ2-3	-	TGTGCCAGCAGGGAGGACCACAGCACAGATACGCAGTATTTT	CASREDHSTDTQYF
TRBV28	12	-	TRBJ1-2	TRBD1	TGTGCCAGCAGTCTACAGGGGAATGGCTACACCTTC	CASSLQGNGYTF
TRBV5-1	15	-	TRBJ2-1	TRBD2	TGCGCCAGCAGCGCCGCTAGCGGGAGTTACAATGAGCAGTTCTTC	CASSAASGSYNEQFF
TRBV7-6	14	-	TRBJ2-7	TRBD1	TGTGCCAGCAGCTTAGGGGGACAGGACCACGAGCAGTACTTC	CASSLGGQDHEQYF
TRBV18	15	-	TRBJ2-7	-	TGTGCCAGCTCACCACGGGAGGTTAACTCCTACGAGCAGTACTTC	CASSPREVNSYEQYF
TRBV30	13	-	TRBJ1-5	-	TGTGCCTGGAGTTTGGAGAAAAATCAGCCCCAGCATTTT	CAWSLEKNQPQHF
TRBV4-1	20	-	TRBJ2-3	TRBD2	TGCGCCAGCAGCCAAGACCCTATGCGGGGGGGCCGGTTGGCCATAGGTACGCAGTATTTT	CASSQDPMRGGRLAIGTQYF
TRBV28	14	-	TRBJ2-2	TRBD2	TGTGCCAGCACACGGGGAGGGCCCACCGGGGAGCTGTTTTTT	CASTRGGPTGELFF
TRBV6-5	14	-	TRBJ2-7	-	TGTGCCAGCAGCCCCCCCGGGAGAACCTACGAGCAGTACTTC	CASSPPGRTYEQYF
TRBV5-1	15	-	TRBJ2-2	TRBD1	TGCGCCAGCAGTTCGGACAGGGAAAACACCGGGGAGCTGTTTTTT	CASSSDRENTGELFF
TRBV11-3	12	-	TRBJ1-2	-	TGTGCCAGCAGCTCGGGGAACTATGGCTACACCTTC	CASSSGNYGYTF
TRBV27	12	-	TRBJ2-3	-	TGTGCCAGCAGTCTCAGCACAGATACGCAGTATTTT	CASSLSTDTQYF
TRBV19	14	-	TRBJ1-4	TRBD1	TGTGCCAGTAGTATCGGGACAGCAAATGAAAAACTGTTTTTT	CASSIGTANEKLFF
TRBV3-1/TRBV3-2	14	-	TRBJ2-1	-	TGTGCCAGCAGCCAAGAAGTACTAGCCAATGAGCAGTTCTTC	CASSQEVLANEQFF
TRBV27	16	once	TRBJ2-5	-	TGTGCCAGCAGTTTGACATTCGCGGGTGTCAAAGGGACCCAGTACTTC	CASSLTFAGVKGTQYF
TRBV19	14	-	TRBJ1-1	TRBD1	TGTGCCAGTAGTATAAACAGGGGTATCACTGAAGCTTTCTTT	CASSINRGITEAFF
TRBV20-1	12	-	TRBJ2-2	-	TGCAGTGCTAGTCTGGGGCCCGGGGAGCTGTTTTTT	CSASLGPGELFF
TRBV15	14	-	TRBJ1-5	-	TGTGCCACCAGCAGAGCGACAGGAAATCAGCCCCAGCATTTT	CATSRATGNQPQHF
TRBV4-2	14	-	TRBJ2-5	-	TGTGCCAGCAGCCAAGATCGGCTAGCGGAGACCCAGTACTTC	CASSQDRLAETQYF